This TCR beta chain was documented in a study of glioma-infiltrating T cells after dendritic cell vaccination. Study overall: Samples are from glioblastoma patients in Phase I and II dendritic cell vaccine trials. Patients received three intradermal dendritic cell vaccine injections at biweekly intervals.

Germline V lookup: CDR1 MNHEY, CDR2 SVGAGI. V lost 6 bases to trimming and J lost 1 base, with 9 bases between them. CDR3 size: 13 residues. Clones were sequenced by immunoSEQ multiplex PCR, and TCRdb holds only the in-frame ones, with some missing. The table shows 90,000 or so clones, with over 65% occurring only once. Only patients with spare fresh-frozen tumor and over two years of follow-up were included. No glioblastoma patient carried an isocitrate dehydrogenase mutation. This clone was seen once. The chain combines TRBV6-5 with TRBJ2-5; D remains unclear. Here the sequenced sample was blood, taken before dendritic cell vaccination. This receptor was obtained from a human donor with glioblastoma. The CDR3 nucleotides are TGTGCCAGCAGCCGACGGGTCCAAGAGACCCAGTACTTC. Protein: CASSRRVQETQYF.